This is a list of T cell receptor beta chains from one sample in a study of early T cells in non-severe SARS-CoV-2 infection. MiXCR, applied by TCRdb to the 5' RACE reads, yields one record per CDR3 protein. The sample contains around 67,000 distinct CDR3 sequences, around 13% of which appear only once. The source material was whole blood. The receptors come from an adult who was a healthcare worker with PCR-confirmed SARS-CoV-2 infection or an uninfected control (not recorded which). Each CDR3 is given with its conserved first and last residue. Each record gives: clone size, V gene, J gene, CDR3 protein. Clone size is given for some rows only: seen once, a few or many times, or a class if the clone is expanded.

clone size: -; V gene: TRBV6-5; J gene: TRBJ2-4; CDR3 protein: CASSYSLQGRAKNIQYF
clone size: many; V gene: TRBV12-3/TRBV12-4; J gene: TRBJ2-1; CDR3 protein: CASRSTPVGAGNEQFF
clone size: many; V gene: TRBV6-2/TRBV6-3; J gene: TRBJ1-2; CDR3 protein: CASSYRGADLYGYTF
clone size: many; V gene: TRBV7-9; J gene: TRBJ2-5; CDR3 protein: CASSPLVRETQYF
clone size: many; V gene: TRBV5-1; J gene: TRBJ2-3; CDR3 protein: CASRLGRTLPGQLSTDTQYF
clone size: many; V gene: TRBV20-1; J gene: TRBJ2-7; CDR3 protein: CSARRIGTFYEQYF
clone size: many; V gene: TRBV27; J gene: TRBJ2-7; CDR3 protein: CASSPRGPYEQYF
clone size: many; V gene: TRBV6-6; J gene: TRBJ1-6; CDR3 protein: CASSLRQGTNSPLHF
clone size: many; V gene: TRBV18; J gene: TRBJ1-3; CDR3 protein: CASSISTGGSGNTIYF
clone size: many; V gene: TRBV7-2; J gene: TRBJ1-4; CDR3 protein: CASSWWGGNEKLFF
clone size: many; V gene: TRBV6-2/TRBV6-3; J gene: TRBJ2-5; CDR3 protein: CASRLAGVETQYF
clone size: many; V gene: TRBV12-3/TRBV12-4; J gene: TRBJ2-7; CDR3 protein: CASSEGGRLVEQYF
clone size: many; V gene: TRBV20-1; J gene: TRBJ1-4; CDR3 protein: CSVSFNEKLFF
clone size: -; V gene: TRBV20-1; J gene: TRBJ2-2; CDR3 protein: CSATSRGLDTGELFF
clone size: few; V gene: TRBV28; J gene: TRBJ1-6; CDR3 protein: CASSFGQGWSPLHF